What follows describes a single TCR beta chain. Other DNA variants within this sample encode the same CDR3. Original analysis: Amplification from reference gene primers served as the basis for estimated nucleated cell counts. Profiled with immunoSEQ multiplex PCR; TCRdb holds only in-frame clones, not every one. For V, J and clone size, that table is used; D and trimming come from the DNA. Of roughly 150,000 clones in the sample, 80% to 90% were seen once. This entry comes from a study of blood T cell repertoires in COVID-19. Study context: Sample material is recorded as cDNA or gDNA derived from T cells, B-cell-depleted T cells, or PBMCs.

The TCR was taken from a human donor in a cohort sampled during active COVID-19. Sequencing was performed on peripheral blood.

CDR3 sequence: CASGPDRGGGTYRTGELFF. Here the CDR3 DNA reads TGTGCTAGTGGGCCGGACCGGGGAGGGGGGACCTATAGGACCGGGGAGCTGTTTTTT. The chain joins TRBV12-5 to TRBJ2-2; D perhaps matches TRBD2 (7 bases). The CDR3 sequence is 19 residues long. Germline CDR1 and CDR2: LGHNT and FRNRAP. V lost 6 bases to trimming and J lost 5 bases, with 28 bases between them.